The rows below give T cell receptor beta chains drawn from one sample of a study of T cells in Graves' hyperthyroidism and ophthalmopathy. One entry per CDR3 protein results from TCRdb running MiXCR on the multiplex PCR reads. The table lists more than 650,000 distinct CDR3 sequences, 14% of them singletons. The sample was blood. Receptors originate from a woman between 18 and 29 years old with Graves' hyperthyroidism. Both conserved end residues are part of each CDR3. The D gene is left open where the match is weak. Only some rows state a clone size, as once, few, many or a class for expanded clones.

V gene	J gene	clone size	D gene	CDR3 DNA	CDR3 protein
TRBV20-1	TRBJ2-1	many	-	TGCAGTGCTAGAGATGGGTTGGCCACTGAGCAGTTCTTC	CSARDGLATEQFF
TRBV6-1	TRBJ2-7	many	-	TGTGCCAGCAGCGCGGGACTCGGAGCCTACGAGCAGTACTTC	CASSAGLGAYEQYF
TRBV10-1	TRBJ1-1	-	-	TGCGCCAGCAGTAAGGGAGTATCTTCTGAAGCTTTCTTT	CASSKGVSSEAFF
TRBV29-1	TRBJ2-1	-	TRBD2	TGCAGCGCCCCGAGTGGAACTAGCGGATACGATGAGCAGTTCTTC	CSAPSGTSGYDEQFF
TRBV20-1	TRBJ1-6	-	TRBD1	TGCAGTGCCACCCCCAAAGGGACAGTCAATAATTCACCCCTCCACTTT	CSATPKGTVNNSPLHF
TRBV5-4	TRBJ2-2	few	-	TGTGCCAGCAGCTTCTGGCAGTCGCATACCGGGGAGCTGTTTTTT	CASSFWQSHTGELFF
TRBV20-1	TRBJ2-1	few	TRBD2	TGCAGTGCTAGAGATCGGCTAGCGGGAGGGCGGCTGACGAATGAGCAGTTCTTC	CSARDRLAGGRLTNEQFF
TRBV27	TRBJ1-1	-	TRBD1	TGTGCCAGCAGTTTTCATCGGGACAGGGTCACCCCGGGGTGGGATGAAGCTTTCTTT	CASSFHRDRVTPGWDEAFF
TRBV2	TRBJ1-5	-	-	TGTGCCTCCAAGATAGAGGTGACCCAGCATTTT	CASKIEVTQHF
TRBV11-2	TRBJ2-7	few	-	TGTGCCAGCAGCCCGGTCTCGGGAAAGTACGAGCAGTACTTC	CASSPVSGKYEQYF
TRBV28	TRBJ2-3	few	-	TGTGCCAGCGGTGCAGACCCAGATACGCAGTATTTT	CASGADPDTQYF
TRBV4-1	TRBJ1-2	-	-	TGCGCCAGCAGCCAAGAACAGGCGACTAACTATGGCTACACCTTC	CASSQEQATNYGYTF
TRBV6-6	TRBJ2-4	many	TRBD2	TGTGCCAGCAGTTACTCGAGGGGAGGGGCCAAAAACATTCAGTACTTC	CASSYSRGGAKNIQYF
TRBV6-5	TRBJ2-5	few	-	TGTGCCAGCAGTTACTCCGAGGGCCTGGGAGAGACCCAGTACTTC	CASSYSEGLGETQYF
TRBV6-2/TRBV6-3	TRBJ1-2	-	-	TGTGCCAGCACCGGGACAATTGGCTACACCTTC	CASTGTIGYTF
TRBV24-1	TRBJ2-5	-	TRBD1	TGTGCCACTAAGGACAGGGGACAAGAGACCCAGTACTTC	CATKDRGQETQYF
TRBV7-2	TRBJ1-4	-	-	TGTGCCAGCAGCTTAGCGGGAAGTGAGAATGAAAAACTGTTTTTT	CASSLAGSENEKLFF
TRBV18	TRBJ2-7	few	TRBD2	TGTGCCAGCTCACCAGCTAGCGGGAGCATCTACGAGCAGTACTTC	CASSPASGSIYEQYF
TRBV7-9	TRBJ2-1	-	TRBD1	TGTGCCAGCAGCTCTTGGACAGGGGAATCCTACAATGAGCAGTTCTTC	CASSSWTGESYNEQFF
TRBV5-6	TRBJ1-3	few	-	TGTGCCAGCAGCTTGGGTACAGGCTACTCTGGAAACACCATATATTTT	CASSLGTGYSGNTIYF
TRBV18	TRBJ2-1	many	TRBD2	TGTGCCAGCTCCCCCGGATTAGCGGGAGAACCGAATGAGCAGTTCTTC	CASSPGLAGEPNEQFF
TRBV12-3/TRBV12-4	TRBJ1-1	-	-	TGTGCCAGCAGTCTGGGATTTCTGAACACTGAAGCTTTCTTT	CASSLGFLNTEAFF